The present T cell receptor beta chain was sequenced within a study of persistence of HIV-infected CD4 T cells. Study-wide results and caveats: Rare CMV-responding cells carrying HIV-1 proviruses were not analyzed separately for TCR.

To note about this clone: Its antigen is still unknown.

V was trimmed by 1 base and J by 8 bases, leaving 15 bases between them. The CDR3 has 15 amino acids. Germline V gives CDR1 KGHSH, CDR2 LQKENI. The libraries were made with immunoSEQ version 4 in survey mode. Libraries were prepared by immunoSEQ multiplex PCR; TCRdb keeps only in-frame clonotypes and omits some of them. The sample carries fewer than 35,000 clones, roughly 82% recorded once. The stimulus was lysate of CMV-infected fibroblasts, approximately 9.6 ug/mL. Sorted nonresponding memory CD4+ T cells were CD40L-negative, CD69-negative, CD45RO-high. This TCR was recovered from an adult man with HIV who was CMV-seropositive. The chain carries TRBV18 and TRBJ2-4; D gene ambiguous. Sequences were derived from CD4+ T cells sorted from PBMCs after approximately 18-hour stimulation, sampled from a patient who received antiretroviral therapy. CDR3 amino acids: CASSPQGKGRDIQYF. The CDR3 DNA sequence: TGTGCCAGCTCACCACAAGGAAAGGGCAGAGACATTCAGTACTTC.